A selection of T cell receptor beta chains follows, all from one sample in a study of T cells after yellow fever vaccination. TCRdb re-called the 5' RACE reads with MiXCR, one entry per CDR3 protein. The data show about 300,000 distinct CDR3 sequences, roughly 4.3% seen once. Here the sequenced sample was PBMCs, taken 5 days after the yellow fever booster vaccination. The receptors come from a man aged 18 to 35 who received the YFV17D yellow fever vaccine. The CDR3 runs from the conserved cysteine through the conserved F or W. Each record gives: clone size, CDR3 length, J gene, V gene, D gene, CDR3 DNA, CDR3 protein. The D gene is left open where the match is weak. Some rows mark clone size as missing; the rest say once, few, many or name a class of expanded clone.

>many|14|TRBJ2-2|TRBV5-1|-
TGCGCCAGCAGCTTGGCCAGGCTGACCGGGGAGCTGTTTTTT
CASSLARLTGELFF
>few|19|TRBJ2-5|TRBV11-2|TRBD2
TGTGCCAGCAGCATTAAAGTGCGGCTAGCGGGGGCTGGGCGGGAGACCCAGTACTTC
CASSIKVRLAGAGRETQYF
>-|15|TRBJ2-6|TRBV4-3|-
TGCGCCAGCAGCCAAGATCGTCTCTGGGCCAACGTCCTGACTTTC
CASSQDRLWANVLTF
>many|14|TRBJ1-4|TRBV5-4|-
TGTGCCAGCAGCCGGCGCGACCCCAATGAAAAACTGTTTTTT
CASSRRDPNEKLFF
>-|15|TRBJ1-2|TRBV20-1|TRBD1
TGCAGTGCTAGCCCCCTCGGACAGGGGCACTATGGCTACACCTTC
CSASPLGQGHYGYTF
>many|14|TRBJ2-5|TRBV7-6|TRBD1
TGTGCCAGCAGTGACAGGGTGTACCAAGAGACCCAGTACTTC
CASSDRVYQETQYF
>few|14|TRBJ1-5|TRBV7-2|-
TGTGCCAGCAGCCCACAAACAACCGGCGCACCCCAGCATTTT
CASSPQTTGAPQHF
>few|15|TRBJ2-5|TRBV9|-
TGTGCCAGCAGCGTAGATGAGGGTGAATTAGAGACCCAGTACTTC
CASSVDEGELETQYF
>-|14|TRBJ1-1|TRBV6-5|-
TGTGCCAGCAGTATCAAAGGGGTGGGGACTGAAGCTTTCTTT
CASSIKGVGTEAFF
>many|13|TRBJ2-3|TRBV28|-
TGTGCCAGCAGTTTCAGGGTTACAGATACGCAGTATTTT
CASSFRVTDTQYF
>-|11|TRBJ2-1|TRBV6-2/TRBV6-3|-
TGTGCCAGCGCGAATGGGGACATCCCAATCTTC
CASANGDIPIF
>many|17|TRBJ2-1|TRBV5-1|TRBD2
TGCGCCAGCAGCTTGGCGGCGGGCGGGGGGGCCGTCGATGAGCAGTTCTTC
CASSLAAGGGAVDEQFF
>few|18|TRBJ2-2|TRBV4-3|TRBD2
TGCGCCAGCAGCCAAATTACTGGGACTAGCGGCGGTGGCGGGGAGCTGTTTTTT
CASSQITGTSGGGGELFF
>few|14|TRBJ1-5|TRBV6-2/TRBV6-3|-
TGTGCCAGCAGTTACTTCCCCCGTACGCAGCCCCAGCATTTT
CASSYFPRTQPQHF
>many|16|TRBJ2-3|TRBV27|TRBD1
TGTGCCAGCAGTTTAGCCGGGACAGGGGCAGGAGATACGCAGTATTTT
CASSLAGTGAGDTQYF